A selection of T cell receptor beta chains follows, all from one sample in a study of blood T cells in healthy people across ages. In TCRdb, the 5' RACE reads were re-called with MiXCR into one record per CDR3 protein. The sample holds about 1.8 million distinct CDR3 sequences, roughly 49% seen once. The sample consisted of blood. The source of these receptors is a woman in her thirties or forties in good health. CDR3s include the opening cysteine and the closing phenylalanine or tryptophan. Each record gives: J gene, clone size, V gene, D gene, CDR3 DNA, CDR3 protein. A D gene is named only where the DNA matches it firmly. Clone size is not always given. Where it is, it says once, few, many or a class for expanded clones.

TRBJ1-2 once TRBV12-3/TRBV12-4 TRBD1 TGTGCCAGCAGCGACAGGGATCAGCATGGCTACACCTTC CASSDRDQHGYTF
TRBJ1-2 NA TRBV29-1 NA TGCAGCGTGGGCGGGCTGCTTAACTATGGCTACACCTTC CSVGGLLNYGYTF
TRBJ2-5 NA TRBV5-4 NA TGTGCCGGTCAAGCGCCCGGAGAGACCCAGTACTTC CAGQAPGETQYF
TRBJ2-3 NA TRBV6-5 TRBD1 TGTGCCAGCAGTTACTCCGGGACAGGGAGGTCTAGTACGCAGTATTTT CASSYSGTGRSSTQYF
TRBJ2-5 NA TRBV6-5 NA TGTGCCAGCGTCCGGGGGGCCGGAGAGACCCAGTACTTC CASVRGAGETQYF
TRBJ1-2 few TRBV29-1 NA TGCAGCGTTGAAGATCAGGTAGTAAAGAACTATGGCTACACCTTC CSVEDQVVKNYGYTF
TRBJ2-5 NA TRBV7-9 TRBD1 TGTGCCAGCAGCTCGAAGACAGGGGGCGAAGAGACCCAGTACTTC CASSSKTGGEETQYF
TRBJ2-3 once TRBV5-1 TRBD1 TGCGCCAGCGGGACAGAGCGCACAGATACGCAGTATTTT CASGTERTDTQYF
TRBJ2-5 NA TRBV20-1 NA TGCAGTGCTAGAGTTCCCCTCCAAGAGACCCAGTACTTC CSARVPLQETQYF
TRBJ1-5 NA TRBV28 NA TGTGCCAGCACCGAGGGGGGAATACGCAATCAGCCCCAGCATTTT CASTEGGIRNQPQHF